Listed here are 29 T cell receptor beta chains from one sample, sequenced in a study of cytotoxic CD8 clonotypes in ibrutinib-treated CLL. Sequencing was performed with immunoSEQ multiplex PCR; in TCRdb, only in-frame clones are kept and a portion is missing. The sample lists about 40,000 clones; approximately 70% were seen once. This specimen was PBMCs, taken at disease progression, from a patient treated with ibrutinib. These receptors were obtained from a human donor with chronic lymphocytic leukemia.

The chain employs TRBV9 and TRBJ2-1, with D tentatively TRBD1 (6 bases). V shed 4 bases and J shed 6 bases, with 23 bases lying between them. The CDR3 has 17 amino acids. Germline CDR1 reads SGDLS; CDR2 reads YYNGEE. In DNA, the CDR3 is TGTGCCAGCAGCCCCACAGGGATTCAAGCAGGGGCCAATGAGCAGTTCTTC. Translated, it gives CASSPTGIQAGANEQFF.

The chain employs TRBV7-6 and TRBJ2-6, with unresolved D. CDR1 is SGHVS, CDR2 FNYEAQ, per germline. The CDR3 totals 14 residues. With 7 bases removed from V and 4 bases from J, the gap between germline ends came to 11 bases. The CDR3 DNA reads TGTGCCAGCACCATAGACGCAGGGGCCAACGTCCTGACTTTC. Amino acid sequence: CASTIDAGANVLTF.

Of note for this clone: At one end the junction does not follow the germline gene, possibly because of a read error. The chain joins TRBV7-7 to TRBJ2-5, with D perhaps TRBD2 (7 bases). Germline lookup yields CDR1 SSHAT and CDR2 FNYEAQ (reference sequence). The CDR3 sequence is 14 residues long. This CDR3 is CASSGSLGGQTQYF. The CDR3 DNA is TGTGCTAGCAGCGGCTCCTTGGGGGGGCAGACCCAGTACTTC. Full variable domain (rest looked up from reference TRBV7-7 and TRBJ2-5): GAGVSQSPRYKVTKRGQDVTLRCDPISSHATLYWYQQALGQGPEFLTYFNYEAQPDKSGLPSDRFSAERPEGSISTLTIQRTEQRDSAMYRCASSGSLGGQTQYFGPGTRLLVL.

The rearrangement uses TRBV28 and TRBJ2-3, with 9 positions matching TRBD2. Germline V lookup: CDR1 MDHEN, CDR2 SYDVKM. The CDR3 is 16 residues long. After removal of 2 bases from V and 4 bases from J, the junction contained 7 bases not matched to a gene. The CDR3: CASSLRRGRDSDTQYF. For the CDR3, the DNA is TGTGCCAGCAGTTTACGCCGCGGGAGGGACTCAGATACGCAGTATTTT.

This chain joins TRBV5-1 and TRBJ2-2; D is unresolved. V was clipped by 6 bases and J by 0 bases, with 12 bases between them. Germline V lookup: CDR1 SGHRS, CDR2 YFSETQ. The CDR3 is 15 residues long. The DNA of the CDR3 is TGCGCCAGCATGTTGAGCGCTACGAACACCGGGGAGCTGTTTTTT. It encodes CASMLSATNTGELFF. Using reference TRBV5-1 and TRBJ2-2 for the parts outside the CDR3, the full variable domain is KAGVTQTPRYLIKTRGQQVTLSCSPISGHRSVSWYQQTPGQGLQFLFEYFSETQRNKGNFPGRFSGRQFSNSRSEMNVSTLELGDSALYLCASMLSATNTGELFFGEGSRLTVL.

This rearrangement joins TRBV10-3 to TRBJ1-1; 10 bases match TRBD1. The J segment lost 8 bases and the V segment lost 3 bases, leaving 6 bases of the junction unmatched. CDR3 length: 14 residues. Per the germline V gene, CDR1 is ENHRY and CDR2 is SYGVKD. This CDR3 reads CAISDLTGGAEAFF. CDR3 nucleotide sequence: TGTGCCATCAGTGACCTGACAGGGGGCGCCGAAGCTTTCTTT.

CDR3 sequence: CASSLGTLASYEQYF. CDR3 nucleotide sequence: TGTGCCAGCAGCTTAGGGACATTAGCCTCCTACGAGCAGTACTTC. This rearrangement joins TRBV5-8 to TRBJ2-7, with D possibly TRBD1 on 6 matching bases. The CDR3 runs to 15 residues. With 2 bases removed from V and 0 bases from J, the gap between germline ends came to 12 bases. Germline-derived CDR1 and CDR2 are SGHTS and YDEGEE.

This rearrangement joins TRBV6-5 to TRBJ2-7; maybe TRBD1 (5 bases). Germline CDR1 and CDR2: MNHEY and SVGAGI. The CDR3 covers 16 residues. V shed 2 bases and J shed 6 bases, with 20 bases lying between them. The CDR3 DNA sequence: TGTGCCAGCAGTTACGGTCTGTGGACATCCGCTAGCGAGCAGTACTTC. It yields the protein CASSYGLWTSASEQYF.

This chain links TRBV18 with TRBJ1-4; D is uncertain. The CDR3 runs 13 residues. The germline CDR1 and CDR2 sequences are KGHSH and LQKENI. The V and J ends lost 3 bases and 5 bases respectively, with 7 bases between them. As DNA, the CDR3 is TGTGCCAGCTCACCCGGGTCAAATGAAAAACTGTTTTTT. The encoded protein is CASSPGSNEKLFF.

CDR3 sequence (DNA): TGTGCCAGCAGTGAAACGGGGACAGGTGGAAACACCATATATTTT. Protein sequence: CASSETGTGGNTIYF. The J gene is TRBJ1-3, the V gene TRBV6-1; 8 positions agree with TRBD1. Per the germline V gene, CDR1 is MNHNS and CDR2 is SASEGT. CDR3 length equals 15 residues. The ends lost 2 bases at V and 3 bases at J; junction bases unmatched: 3.

The J gene is TRBJ2-1, the V gene TRBV18; TRBD2 matches 13 bases. Germline-derived CDR1 and CDR2 are KGHSH and LQKENI. The CDR3 runs to 18 residues. The V segment lost 3 bases and the J segment 5 bases; nucleotides outside the gene matches: 10. The DNA of the CDR3 is TGTGCCAGCTCACCCTACGCAATACTAGCGGGAGGGGACAATGAGCAGTTCTTC. The encoded protein is CASSPYAILAGGDNEQFF.

This sequence joins TRBV5-8 and TRBJ1-5; D unclear. V dropped 2 bases and J dropped 5 bases, with 8 bases sitting between them. The CDR3 is 13 residues long. Germline V gene data show CDR1 as SGHTS and CDR2 as YDEGEE. The chain's CDR3 is CASSLIIDQPQHF. The CDR3 coding sequence is TGTGCCAGCAGCTTAATTATTGATCAGCCCCAGCATTTT.

V and J are TRBV21-1 and TRBJ2-7; no check of the table's D call, TRBD2, against the DNA was made. TRBV21-1 is shown as a pseudogene. The CDR3 covers 15 residues. CDR3 residues: CASTSMKRPTYEQYF. The CDR3 DNA reads as TGTGCCAGCACCTCCATGAAGCGCCCGACCTACGAGCAGTACTTC.

This clone was counted once. This chain connects TRBV30 to TRBJ2-1; possibly TRBD1 for D (5 bases). In germline, CDR1 is GTSNPN, CDR2 SVGIG (reference sequence). Trimming pared 2 bases from V and 7 bases from J, leaving 9 bases between. This CDR3 region has 12 residues. Written as DNA, the CDR3 is TGTGCCTGGAGTCCCAGGGTGAATGAGCAGTTCTTC. Its protein is CAWSPRVNEQFF.

This rearrangement joins TRBV11-3 to TRBJ2-2; either TRBD1 or TRBD2 may supply D (5 bases each). The CDR3 covers 13 residues. Germline V CDR1 and CDR2: SGHNT, YENEEA. V lost 3 bases and J 6 bases, leaving 8 bases between the germline ends. The CDR3 sequence is CASSLRDPGELFF. CDR3 in DNA: TGTGCCAGCAGCTTGAGGGACCCCGGGGAGCTGTTTTTT.

The chain uses TRBV9 and TRBJ2-7; D possibly corresponds to TRBD2 (5 bases). V gave up 4 bases and J gave up 0 bases, with 14 bases separating them. The CDR3 sequence is 15 residues long. Germline V lookup: CDR1 SGDLS, CDR2 YYNGEE. Written as DNA, the CDR3 is TGTGCCAGCAGCAATACAGCGGTTCCCTCCTACGAGCAGTACTTC. It translates to CASSNTAVPSYEQYF.

This clone was detected only once. This chain's CDR3 is CASSGQGNTEAFF. The CDR3 coding sequence is TGTGCCAGCAGCGGACAGGGGAACACTGAAGCTTTCTTT. This chain uses TRBV28 with TRBJ1-1; 8 bases align to TRBD1. CDR1 is MDHEN and CDR2 is SYDVKM in the germline V gene. J gave up 1 base and V 6 bases, and 1 base lay outside the gene matches. The CDR3 runs to 13 residues.

The rearrangement links TRBV9 to TRBJ2-2, with unresolved D. Germline CDR1 is SGDLS and CDR2 is YYNGEE. Deletions cut 3 bases from V and 7 bases from J, with 7 bases between. CDR3 length equals 12 residues. The CDR3 loop is CASSATVGELFF. In nucleotides, the CDR3 is TGTGCCAGCAGCGCCACGGTCGGGGAGCTGTTTTTT.

The V and J genes are TRBV6-5 and TRBJ1-5; TRBD1 aligns across 7 bases. CDR3 size: 15 residues. Per the germline V gene, CDR1 is MNHEY and CDR2 is SVGAGI. V shed 5 bases and J 6 bases; nucleotides not matched to a gene: 10. The CDR3 nucleotides are TGTGCCAGCAGTCCGACAGGGAGTGTACGTCAGCCCCAGCATTTT. It translates to CASSPTGSVRQPQHF.

The V call is TRBV13, the J call TRBJ2-2; D tentatively fits TRBD1 or TRBD2 (5 bases each). V lost 8 bases, J lost 1 base, and 14 bases lay in between. CDR3 size: 15 residues. In germline, CDR1 is PRHDT, CDR2 FYEKMQ (reference sequence). The CDR3, as DNA: TGTGCCAGCTGTCTCCGGGACCAGAACACCGGGGAGCTGTTTTTT. This translates into CASCLRDQNTGELFF.

Only one count was recorded for this clone. The rearrangement uses TRBV2 and TRBJ2-3, with D perhaps given as TRBD1 or TRBD2 (5 bases each). Trimming stripped 4 bases from V and 6 bases from J, with 17 bases between. The germline gives CDR1 SNHLY, CDR2 FYNNEI. The CDR3 covers 15 residues. The CDR3 is CASSVEGLNGDTQYF. The CDR3 DNA sequence: TGTGCCAGCAGTGTCGAGGGGCTTAACGGGGATACGCAGTATTTT.

This clone is a singleton in its sample. The rearrangement uses TRBV6-5 and TRBJ2-3, with D unclear. CDR1 and CDR2 from the germline V gene are MNHEY and SVGAGI. This CDR3 is 14 amino acids long. Deletions cut 6 bases from V and 0 bases from J, with 10 bases between. The CDR3 protein is CASRPGYSTDTQYF. The DNA for the CDR3 is TGTGCCAGCAGGCCGGGCTATAGCACAGATACGCAGTATTTT.

In its sample, this clone was seen once. The chain employs TRBV27 and TRBJ2-1, with TRBD1 identical over 10 bases. The CDR3 spans 18 residues. Per germline, CDR1 MNHEY and CDR2 SMNVEV (reference sequence). The ends lost 3 bases at V and 10 bases at J; junction bases unmatched: 18. The chain's CDR3 is CASSFHAPPGTGEGEQFF. The DNA of the CDR3 is TGTGCCAGCAGTTTTCATGCCCCGCCCGGGACAGGGGAGGGGGAGCAGTTCTTC.

This clone was recorded a few times. The chain has TRBV4-2 and TRBJ1-4; D is undetermined. CDR3 length: 14 amino acids. The ends were cut back, 1 base at V and 8 bases at J, with 11 bases in the middle. Looked up from germline, CDR1 is LGHNA and CDR2 is YNFKEQ. The CDR3 protein is CASSQVVPGEKLFF. The CDR3, as DNA: TGTGCCAGCAGCCAAGTTGTTCCGGGGGAAAAACTGTTTTTT.

This chain connects TRBV6-5 to TRBJ1-3; no clear D. Germline V CDR1 and CDR2: MNHEY, SVGAGI. The CDR3 consists of 15 residues. Trimming took 0 bases from V and 3 from J, leaving 9 bases between them. CDR3 DNA sequence: TGTGCCAGCAGTTACTCGGCGGTTCATGGAAACACCATATATTTT. Residues: CASSYSAVHGNTIYF.

The chain joins TRBV9 to TRBJ1-2, with D possibly TRBD1 on 6 matching bases. With 4 bases removed from V and 6 bases from J, the gap between germline ends came to 13 bases. This CDR3 is built from 13 residues. CDR1 and CDR2 from the germline V gene are SGDLS and YYNGEE. CDR3 region: CASSSGHLDGYTF. The CDR3 coding sequence is TGTGCCAGCAGCTCGGGACACCTTGATGGCTACACCTTC. The full variable domain, in which reference TRBV9 and TRBJ1-2 provide the parts outside the CDR3, is DSGVTQTPKHLITATGQRVTLRCSPRSGDLSVYWYQQSLDQGLQFLIQYYNGEERAKGNILERFSAQQFPDLHSELNLSSLELGDSALYFCASSSGHLDGYTFGSGTRLTVV.

This clone came up a few times. The chain recombines TRBV19 with TRBJ1-1, with a possible D match to TRBD1 (5 bases). Germline V CDR1 and CDR2: LNHDA, SQIVND (reference sequence). The CDR3 loop spans 14 amino acids. Trimming took 9 bases from V and 6 from J, leaving 20 bases between them. CDR3 sequence (DNA): TGTGCCAGCACGATGGATAGGGGCGGGTCTGAAGCTTTCTTT. It codes for CASTMDRGGSEAFF. The whole variable domain, filled in from reference TRBV19 and TRBJ1-1, reads DGGITQSPKYLFRKEGQNVTLSCEQNLNHDAMYWYRQDPGQGLRLIYYSQIVNDFQKGDIAEGYSVSREKKESFPLTVTSAQKNPTAFYLCASTMDRGGSEAFFGQGTRLTVV.

The V and J genes are TRBV5-1 and TRBJ2-2; D may be TRBD1 (5 bases). Germline values: CDR1 SGHRS, CDR2 YFSETQ. V was shortened by 4 bases and J by 5 bases, with 18 bases between the two germline ends. The CDR3 covers 16 residues. The CDR3 spells CASSPTPTGDTGELFF. Here the CDR3 DNA reads TGCGCCAGCAGCCCTACACCAACAGGAGATACCGGGGAGCTGTTTTTT.

The chain carries TRBV28 and TRBJ1-1; D remains ambiguous. Per the germline V gene, CDR1 is MDHEN and CDR2 is SYDVKM. The CDR3 runs 13 residues. V lost 6 bases to trimming and J lost 1 base, with 9 bases between them. The CDR3 DNA reads TGTGCCAGCAGCACCTGGCGGAACACTGAAGCTTTCTTT. This encodes CASSTWRNTEAFF.